Given below is one T cell receptor beta chain in context. TCR beta chains were sequenced at survey level with immunoSEQ. Assay used: immunoSEQ multiplex PCR; TCRdb lists only in-frame clones, some missing. Of around 50,000 clones listed, more than 85% are singletons. Trimming took off 4 bases at V and 8 bases at J, with 4 bases between the two ends. Germline V CDR1 and CDR2: KGHDR, SFDVKD. This CDR3 contains 10 residues. The sequence derives from a man aged 40-49 years with rheumatoid arthritis. The specimen sequenced was PBMCs. This rearrangement joins TRBV24-1 to TRBJ1-1, with D unresolved. The CDR3 is CATSEGEAFF. In nucleotides, the CDR3 is TGTGCCACCAGTGAGGGGGAAGCTTTCTTT.